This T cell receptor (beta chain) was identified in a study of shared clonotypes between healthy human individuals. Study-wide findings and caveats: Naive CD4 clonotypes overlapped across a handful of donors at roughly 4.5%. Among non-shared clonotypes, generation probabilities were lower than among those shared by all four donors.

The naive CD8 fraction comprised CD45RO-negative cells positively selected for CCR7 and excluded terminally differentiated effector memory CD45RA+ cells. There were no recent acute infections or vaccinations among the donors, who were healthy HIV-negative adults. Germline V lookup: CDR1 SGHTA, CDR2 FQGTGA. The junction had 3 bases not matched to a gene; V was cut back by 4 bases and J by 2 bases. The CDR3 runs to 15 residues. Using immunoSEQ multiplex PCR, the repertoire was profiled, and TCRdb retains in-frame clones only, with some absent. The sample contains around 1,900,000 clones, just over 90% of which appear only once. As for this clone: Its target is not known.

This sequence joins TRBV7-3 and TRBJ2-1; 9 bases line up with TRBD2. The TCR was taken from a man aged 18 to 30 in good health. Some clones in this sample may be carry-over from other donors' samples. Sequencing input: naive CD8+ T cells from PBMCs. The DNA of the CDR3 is TGTGCCAGCAGCTCGCGGGAGGGGACCTACAATGAGCAGTTCTTC. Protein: CASSSREGTYNEQFF. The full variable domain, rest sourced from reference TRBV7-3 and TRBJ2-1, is GAGVSQTPSNKVTEKGKYVELRCDPISGHTALYWYRQSLGQGPEFLIYFQGTGAADDSGLPNDRFFAVRPEGSVSTLKIQRTERGDSAVYLCASSSREGTYNEQFFGPGTRLTVL.